Presented here are 15 T cell receptor beta chains from one specimen sequenced in a study of T-cell memory formation after mild COVID-19. Each CDR3 protein gets one entry after TCRdb re-called the 5' RACE reads with MiXCR. Among 400,000 to 500,000 distinct CDR3 sequences, roughly 24% were seen once, and the ten largest hold 8.8%. Source material: PBMCs or a T cell subset sorted from them (not recorded which). The receptors derive from an adult woman who had mild COVID-19 (a few samples of this study predate the infection). Cell type and time point are not known.

This clonotype occurred a few times. The genes are TRBV3-1 and TRBJ1-5; TRBD1 matches 10 bases. This CDR3 has 16 residues. Germline CDR1 is LGHDT and CDR2 is YNNKEL (reference sequence). The J segment lost 4 bases and the V segment lost 1 base, leaving 4 bases of the junction unmatched. The CDR3 loop reads CASSQGGTGVNQPQHF. CDR3 nucleotides: TGTGCCAGCAGCCAAGGAGGGACAGGGGTTAATCAGCCCCAGCATTTT.

The chain joins TRBV7-8 to TRBJ1-2; the D gene is possibly TRBD1 (6 bases). The germline V and J ends were trimmed by 1 base and 8 bases, with 20 bases remaining between them. The CDR3 length is 16 residues. CDR1 is SGHVS and CDR2 is FQNEAQ in the germline V gene. The CDR3 loop is CASSLVEGGAGEGYTF. The CDR3 DNA follows: TGTGCCAGCAGCTTAGTTGAAGGGGGAGCCGGTGAGGGCTACACCTTC.

V and J are TRBV24-1 and TRBJ1-2; 7 bases align to TRBD1. Germline lookup yields CDR1 KGHDR and CDR2 SFDVKD. V shed 3 bases and J 4 bases; nucleotides not matched to a gene: 10. This CDR3 contains 16 residues. The CDR3: CATSDGDRPRGYGYTF. For the CDR3, the DNA is TGTGCCACCAGTGATGGGGACAGACCACGGGGCTATGGCTACACCTTC.

This chain connects TRBV28 to TRBJ1-5; D not certain. The CDR3 is 19 amino acids. V was cut by 3 bases and J by 0 bases, with 21 bases left in between. Germline V gives CDR1 MDHEN, CDR2 SYDVKM. The CDR3 region is CASSFPRSKGHYSNQPQHF. The CDR3 bases are TGTGCCAGCAGTTTCCCTAGAAGTAAGGGCCACTATAGCAATCAGCCCCAGCATTTT. Looking up the rest from reference TRBV28 and TRBJ1-5 gives the full variable domain: DVKVTQSSRYLVKRTGEKVFLECVQDMDHENMFWYRQDPGLGLRLIYFSYDVKMKEKGDIPEGYSVSREKKERFSLILESASTNQTSMYLCASSFPRSKGHYSNQPQHFGDGTRLSIL.

The V call is TRBV6-5, the J call TRBJ1-1; D not resolved. CDR1 is MNHEY, CDR2 SVGAGI, per germline. V was pared by 7 bases and J by 8 bases, with 11 bases between. The CDR3 spans 11 residues. CDR3 DNA sequence: TGTGCCAGCAAACTCGGTGCAGAAGCTTTCTTT. Translation: CASKLGAEAFF.

V is TRBV27 and J is TRBJ2-2; possibly TRBD2 for D (5 bases). The ends were cut back, 6 bases at V and 4 bases at J, with 18 bases in the middle. The CDR3 runs to 16 residues. Germline lookup yields CDR1 MNHEY and CDR2 SMNVEV (reference sequence). The CDR3 reads CASSSRGSRLTGELFF. The CDR3 nucleotides are TGTGCCAGCAGCTCCCGGGGATCCCGACTCACCGGGGAGCTGTTTTTT.

This clonotype was observed a handful of times. This sequence joins TRBV7-9 and TRBJ2-1, with a possible D match to TRBD2 (6 bases). This CDR3 comprises 14 residues. Germline V CDR1 and CDR2: SEHNR, FQNEAQ (reference sequence). Between the trimmed V and J ends, which lost 3 bases and 3 bases, there was a span of 9 bases. CDR3 in DNA: TGTGCCAGCAGCTTTACGGAGGGCTACAATGAGCAGTTCTTC. Translating it yields CASSFTEGYNEQFF. Filled out from reference TRBV7-9 and TRBJ2-1, the complete variable domain reads DTGVSQNPRHKITKRGQNVTFRCDPISEHNRLYWYRQTLGQGPEFLTYFQNEAQLEKSRLLSDRFSAERPKGSFSTLEIQRTEQGDSAMYLCASSFTEGYNEQFFGPGTRLTVL.

This clonotype was picked up many times. The V call is TRBV29-1, the J call TRBJ2-7, with D perhaps TRBD1 or TRBD2 (6 bases each). V was cut by 4 bases and J by 1 base, with 14 bases left in between. The V gene's germline CDR1 is SQVTM and CDR2 ANQGSEA. This CDR3 has 14 amino acids. In nucleotides, the CDR3 is TGCAGCGTTGTAGGGGGGACGGTTTCCTACGAGCAGTACTTC. Its protein product is CSVVGGTVSYEQYF.

This clonotype appeared a few times. V and J are TRBV24-1 and TRBJ2-3; either TRBD1 or TRBD2 may fit D (5 bases each). Germline V gives CDR1 KGHDR, CDR2 SFDVKD. V shed 8 bases and J shed 0 bases, with 8 bases lying between them. The CDR3 has 13 amino acids. CDR3 sequence (DNA): TGTGCCACCACCCGGGACAGCACAGATACGCAGTATTTT. Translating gives CATTRDSTDTQYF.

This clonotype was observed a handful of times. The chain combines TRBV5-5 with TRBJ2-2, with 11 positions matching TRBD2. The CDR3 totals 15 residues. Germline CDR1 and CDR2: SGHKS and YYEKEE (reference sequence). Trimming removed 5 bases from V and 6 bases from J; junction bases left unmatched: 6. The CDR3 protein is CASRLAGGYAGELFF. The CDR3 nucleotides are TGTGCCAGCAGGCTAGCGGGAGGTTACGCCGGGGAGCTGTTTTTT.

This clonotype showed up just once. The rearrangement links TRBV12-3 or TRBV12-4 to TRBJ1-3; D is possibly TRBD1 (5 bases). The CDR3 is 14 amino acids. Trimming left V 5 bases short and J 4 bases short, with 12 bases between. The CDR3 DNA reads as TGTGCCAGCAGTCAGGGTATTCGGGGAAACACCATATATTTT. Its protein is CASSQGIRGNTIYF.

In this sample, this clonotype turned up a few times. The chain carries TRBV20-1 and TRBJ2-7; 9 bases agree with TRBD2. V lost 5 bases, J lost 2 bases, and 7 bases stayed unmatched. This CDR3 region has 14 residues. Looked up from germline, CDR1 is DFQATT and CDR2 is SNEGSKA (reference sequence). CDR3 sequence: CSAFPSGTAYEQYF. The DNA of the CDR3 is TGCAGTGCTTTTCCTAGCGGGACGGCCTACGAGCAGTACTTC.

The V and J genes are TRBV5-1 and TRBJ2-5, with 7 bases identical to TRBD1. V dropped 4 bases and J dropped 4; count of bases not matched to a gene: 10. The germline V gene has CDR1 SGHRS and CDR2 YFSETQ. The CDR3 is made up of 15 amino acids. CDR3 coding DNA: TGCGCCAGCAGCCAGGGGGTCCTGGACGTAGAGACCCAGTACTTC. This sequence encodes CASSQGVLDVETQYF.

The chain uses TRBV24-1 and TRBJ2-3; 14 positions agree with TRBD2. The CDR3 totals 19 residues. From germline, CDR1 is KGHDR and CDR2 SFDVKD. Trimming cost V 2 bases and J 3 bases; bases outside gene matches: 9. The CDR3 spells CATSDWSQGLAGGTDTQYF. CDR3 nucleotides: TGTGCCACCAGTGATTGGTCGCAAGGACTAGCGGGGGGAACAGATACGCAGTATTTT.

This clonotype has just a few counts. V and J are TRBV11-2 and TRBJ2-5; TRBD2 aligns across 10 bases. CDR1 is SGHAT, CDR2 FQNNGV, per germline. This CDR3 has 16 residues. V lost 1 base and J lost 1; bases outside the gene matches: 3. The chain's CDR3 is CASSLVSGGFQETQYF. CDR3 bases: TGTGCCAGCAGCTTAGTTAGCGGGGGGTTCCAAGAGACCCAGTACTTC.